A selection of T cell receptor beta chains follows, all from one sample in a study of T cell responses to AZD1222 COVID-19 vaccine. Some clones are missing from TCRdb's copy, which holds only in-frame ones; the method was immunoSEQ multiplex PCR. The sample lists about 99,000 clones, 80% to 95% occurring once. The input for sequencing was peripheral blood, taken 28 days after the second AZD1222 dose. These receptors were obtained from an adult who received the AZD1222 COVID-19 vaccine. CDR3s include the opening cysteine and the closing phenylalanine or tryptophan. The D gene is left open where the match is weak. Part of the rows lack a size; the others show once, few, many or a class for expanded clones.

abundance	d_gene	v_gene	j_gene	CDR3aa	CDR3nt
-	-	TRBV21-1	TRBJ1-2	CASSKVPRVLTGCCYTF	TGTGCCAGCAGCAAAGTACCCCGTGTTTTGACTGGTTGTTGCTACACCTTC
-	TRBD2	TRBV7-9	TRBJ2-1	CASSPRTSYNEQFF	TGTGCCAGCAGCCCACGGACTAGCTACAATGAGCAGTTCTTC
-	-	TRBV4-1	TRBJ2-2	CASSQERQGTGELFF	TGCGCCAGCAGCCAAGAAAGGCAGGGCACCGGGGAGCTGTTTTTT
-	-	TRBV2	TRBJ1-2	CASSDRGYGYTF	TGTGCCAGCAGTGACAGGGGTTATGGCTACACCTTC
-	TRBD1	TRBV7-9	TRBJ2-7	CASSRTGGRGEQYF	TGTGCCAGCAGCCGGACAGGGGGTCGAGGCGAGCAGTACTTC
-	TRBD1	TRBV6-1	TRBJ2-4	CASSEYRWGGQGISKNIQYF	TGTGCCAGCAGTGAATACCGGTGGGGGGGACAGGGGATATCCAAAAACATTCAGTACTTC
once	TRBD2	TRBV3-1/TRBV3-2	TRBJ2-7	CASSPRTSGRINEQYF	TGTGCCAGCAGCCCTCGGACTAGCGGGAGAATCAACGAGCAGTACTTC
-	-	TRBV30	TRBJ1-2	CARSRREVDGYTF	TGTGCCCGGAGTCGGAGGGAGGTAGATGGCTACACCTTC
-	-	TRBV30	TRBJ1-3	CAWSEGTYSGNTIYF	TGTGCCTGGAGCGAAGGGACCTACTCTGGAAACACCATATATTTT
-	-	TRBV6-1	TRBJ2-6	CASTTSGANVLTF	TGTGCCAGCACCACCTCTGGGGCCAACGTCCTGACTTTC
-	-	TRBV7-2	TRBJ1-1	CASSFFTQNTEAFF	TGTGCCAGCAGCTTCTTTACCCAGAACACTGAAGCTTTCTTT
-	-	TRBV4-1	TRBJ1-4	CASSPILEEKLFF	TGCGCCAGCAGTCCAATTCTAGAGGAAAAACTGTTTTTT
-	-	TRBV7-2	TRBJ2-7	CASRSRALVSEQYF	TGTGCCAGCAGAAGCAGGGCCCTCGTTTCCGAGCAGTACTTC
-	-	TRBV28	TRBJ1-6	CASSLSGKRAPLHF	TGTGCCAGCAGTTTGTCAGGGAAAAGAGCACCCCTCCACTTT
-	-	TRBV6-2/TRBV6-3	TRBJ1-4	CASSSQENEKLFF	TGTGCCAGCAGTTCCCAGGAGAATGAAAAACTGTTTTTT
-	-	TRBV6-1	TRBJ1-2	CASSELGADGYTF	TGTGCCAGCAGTGAACTGGGGGCGGATGGCTACACCTTC
-	TRBD1	TRBV28	TRBJ2-7	CASSLGRGYEQYF	TGTGCCAGCAGTTTGGGCAGGGGGTACGAGCAGTACTTC
-	TRBD1	TRBV19	TRBJ2-1	CASSIQTGPANEQFF	TGTGCCAGTAGTATCCAGACAGGGCCGGCGAATGAGCAGTTCTTC
-	-	TRBV29-1	TRBJ1-2	CSVPTRTASPGDGYTF	TGCAGCGTGCCCACCCGGACAGCCTCTCCCGGCGATGGCTACACCTTC
-	-	TRBV7-9	TRBJ1-3	CASSLEGWNTIYF	TGTGCCAGCAGCTTAGAGGGATGGAACACCATATATTTT
-	-	TRBV2	TRBJ2-7	CASGPNAYEQYF	TGTGCCAGCGGCCCAAATGCCTACGAGCAGTACTTC
-	TRBD2	TRBV9	TRBJ2-3	CASSEGLAGQGTTDTQYF	TGTGCCAGCAGCGAGGGACTAGCGGGACAGGGTACCACAGATACGCAGTATTTT
-	TRBD2	TRBV11-3	TRBJ2-1	CASSRHTSGDEQFF	TGTGCCAGCAGCCGTCATACTAGCGGGGATGAGCAGTTCTTC
-	-	TRBV27	TRBJ1-6	CASSLSRALAGSPLHF	TGTGCCAGCAGTTTATCGCGGGCCCTTGCGGGTTCACCCCTCCACTTT
-	-	TRBV6-5	TRBJ2-1	CASSYYPQGRRGEQFF	TGTGCCAGCAGTTACTACCCCCAGGGCCGACGTGGTGAGCAGTTCTTC
once	-	TRBV5-1	TRBJ1-5	CASSPGQDYNQPQHF	TGCGCCAGCAGCCCTGGACAAGATTACAATCAGCCCCAGCATTTT
-	-	TRBV29-1	TRBJ1-2	CSVEDTGDRLGGYTF	TGCAGCGTTGAAGATACTGGAGACAGGCTTGGGGGCTACACCTTC
-	TRBD1	TRBV28	TRBJ1-6	CASRGQGGSPLHF	TGTGCCAGCAGGGGACAGGGAGGTTCACCCCTCCACTTT
-	-	TRBV19	TRBJ1-1	CASISNSAGRGHEAFF	TGTGCCAGTATTAGTAATTCTGCAGGTCGGGGTCATGAAGCTTTCTTT
-	-	TRBV4-2	TRBJ2-3	CASSRTDYTDTQYF	TGTGCCAGCAGCCGGACAGATTACACAGATACGCAGTATTTT
-	-	TRBV2	TRBJ2-6	CASTFYSSGANVLTF	TGTGCCAGCACCTTTTACAGCTCTGGGGCCAACGTCCTGACTTTC
-	TRBD2	TRBV7-3	TRBJ2-5	CASSLGLAAQETQYF	TGTGCCAGCAGCTTAGGACTAGCGGCTCAAGAGACCCAGTACTTC
many	-	TRBV7-4	TRBJ1-5	CASSPSGANQPQHF	TGTGCCAGCAGCCCGTCGGGAGCGAATCAGCCCCAGCATTTT
-	TRBD2	TRBV7-7	TRBJ2-3	CASSLGASGSTDTQYF	TGTGCTAGCAGCCTTGGGGCTAGCGGGAGCACAGATACGCAGTATTTT